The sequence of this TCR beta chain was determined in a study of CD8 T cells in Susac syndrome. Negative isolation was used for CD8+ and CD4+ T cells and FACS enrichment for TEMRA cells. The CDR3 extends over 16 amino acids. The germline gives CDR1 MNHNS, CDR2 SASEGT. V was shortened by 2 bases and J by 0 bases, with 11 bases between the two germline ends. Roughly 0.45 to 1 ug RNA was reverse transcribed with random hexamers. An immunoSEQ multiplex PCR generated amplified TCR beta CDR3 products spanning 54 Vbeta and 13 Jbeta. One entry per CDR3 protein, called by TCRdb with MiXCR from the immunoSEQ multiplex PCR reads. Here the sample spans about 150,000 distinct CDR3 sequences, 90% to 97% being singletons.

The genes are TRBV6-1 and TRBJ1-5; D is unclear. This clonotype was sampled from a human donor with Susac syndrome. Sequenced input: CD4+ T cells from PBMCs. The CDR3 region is CASSELQYDSNQPQHF. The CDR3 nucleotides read TGTGCCAGCAGTGAATTACAGTACGATAGCAATCAGCCCCAGCATTTT.